This T cell receptor beta chain is from a study of T cell responses to AZD1222 COVID-19 vaccine. Turning to the study itself: Pooled samples include second doses given at about 4 or 12 weeks.

The repertoire was sequenced with immunoSEQ multiplex PCR; TCRdb's copy has only in-frame clones and lacks some. The sample consists of 130,000 to 150,000 clones, 80% to 90% of them appearing once. As to this clone: Its antigen is still unknown.

Study-wide results and caveats: Reportedly, nearly half the spike-specific TCRs target unmutated variant regions. White British donors predominated, females outnumbered males, and clonal diversity was possibly underestimated. Recipients of two AZD1222 doses showed rising Spike-specific TCR breadth and depth.

The TCR originated in an adult in good health. The sequences come from peripheral blood, collected on day 0 of AZD1222 vaccination.

CDR3 region: CASSPEVAGGNEQFF. In DNA form, the CDR3 reads TGTGCCAGCAGCCCGGAGGTGGCGGGGGGCAATGAGCAGTTCTTC. This rearrangement joins TRBV7-9 to TRBJ2-1; 8 bases are shared with TRBD2. The CDR3 spans 15 residues. Germline V gene lookup returns CDR1 SEHNR and CDR2 FQNEAQ (reference sequence). Trimming took 5 bases from V and 6 from J; bases not matched to a gene: 9.